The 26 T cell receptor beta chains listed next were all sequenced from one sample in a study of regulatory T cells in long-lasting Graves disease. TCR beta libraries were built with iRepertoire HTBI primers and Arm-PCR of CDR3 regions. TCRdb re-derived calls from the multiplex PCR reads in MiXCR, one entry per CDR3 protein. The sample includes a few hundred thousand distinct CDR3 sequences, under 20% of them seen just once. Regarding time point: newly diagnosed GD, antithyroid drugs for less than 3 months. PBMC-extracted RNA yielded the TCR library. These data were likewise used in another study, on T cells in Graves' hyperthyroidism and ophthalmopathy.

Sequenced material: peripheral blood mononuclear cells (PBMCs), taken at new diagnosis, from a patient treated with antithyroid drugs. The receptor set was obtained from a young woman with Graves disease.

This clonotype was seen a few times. DNA of the CDR3: TGTGCCAGCAGACCGGCCCCCCAGCCCCAGCATTTT. Translated: CASRPAPQPQHF. The chain is built from TRBV6-1 and TRBJ1-5, with no clear D. The length of the CDR3 is 12 residues. Germline V lookup: CDR1 MNHNS, CDR2 SASEGT. The germline V and J ends were trimmed by 6 bases and 7 bases, with 10 bases remaining between them.

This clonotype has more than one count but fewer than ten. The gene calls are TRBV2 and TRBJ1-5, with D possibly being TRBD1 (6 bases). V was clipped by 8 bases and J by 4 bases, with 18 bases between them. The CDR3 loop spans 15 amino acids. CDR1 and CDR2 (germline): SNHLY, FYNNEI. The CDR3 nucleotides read TGTGCCAGCGGAGTACGGGGGGCGTTAAATCAGCCCCAGCATTTT. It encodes CASGVRGALNQPQHF.

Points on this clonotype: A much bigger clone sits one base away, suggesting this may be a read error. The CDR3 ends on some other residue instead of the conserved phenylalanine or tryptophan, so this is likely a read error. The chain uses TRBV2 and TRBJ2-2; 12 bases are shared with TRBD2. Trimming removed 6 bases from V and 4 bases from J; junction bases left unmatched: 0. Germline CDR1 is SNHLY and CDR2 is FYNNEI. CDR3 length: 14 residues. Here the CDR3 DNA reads TGTGCCAGCAGGACTAGCGGGAGCACCGGGGAGCTGTTTCTT. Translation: CASRTSGSTGELFL.

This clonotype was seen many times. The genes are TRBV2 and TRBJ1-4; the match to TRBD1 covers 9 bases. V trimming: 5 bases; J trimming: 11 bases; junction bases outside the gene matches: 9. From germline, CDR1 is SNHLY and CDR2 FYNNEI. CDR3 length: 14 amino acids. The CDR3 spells CASSPGQGRSKLFF. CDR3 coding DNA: TGTGCCAGCAGTCCGGGACAGGGACGTTCCAAACTGTTTTTT.

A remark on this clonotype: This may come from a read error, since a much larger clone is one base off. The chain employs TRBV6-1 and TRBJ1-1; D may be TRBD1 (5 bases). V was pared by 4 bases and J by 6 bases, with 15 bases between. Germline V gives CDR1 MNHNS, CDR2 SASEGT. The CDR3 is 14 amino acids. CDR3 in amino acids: CASSGDGQFAEAFF. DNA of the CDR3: TGTGCCAGCAGTGGGGACGGGCAGTTTGCTGAAGCTTTCTTT.

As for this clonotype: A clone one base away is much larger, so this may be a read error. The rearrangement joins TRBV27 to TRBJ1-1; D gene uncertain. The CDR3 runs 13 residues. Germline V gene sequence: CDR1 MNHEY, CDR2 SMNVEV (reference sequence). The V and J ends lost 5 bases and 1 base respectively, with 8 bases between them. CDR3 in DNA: TGTGCCAGCAGTCATACAGCGAACACTGAAGCTTTCTTT. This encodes CASSHTANTEAFF.

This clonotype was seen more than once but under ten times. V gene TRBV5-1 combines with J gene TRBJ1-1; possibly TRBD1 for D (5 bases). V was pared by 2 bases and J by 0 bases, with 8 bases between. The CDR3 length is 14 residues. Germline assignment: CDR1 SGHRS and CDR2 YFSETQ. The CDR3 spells CASSLRTLNTEAFF. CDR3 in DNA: TGCGCCAGCAGCTTAAGGACACTGAACACTGAAGCTTTCTTT.

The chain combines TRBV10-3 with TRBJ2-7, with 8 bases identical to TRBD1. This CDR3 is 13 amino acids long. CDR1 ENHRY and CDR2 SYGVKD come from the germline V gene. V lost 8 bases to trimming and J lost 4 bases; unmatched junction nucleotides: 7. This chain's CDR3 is CAIGRTGNYEQYF. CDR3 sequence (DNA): TGTGCCATCGGGAGGACAGGGAATTACGAGCAGTACTTC.

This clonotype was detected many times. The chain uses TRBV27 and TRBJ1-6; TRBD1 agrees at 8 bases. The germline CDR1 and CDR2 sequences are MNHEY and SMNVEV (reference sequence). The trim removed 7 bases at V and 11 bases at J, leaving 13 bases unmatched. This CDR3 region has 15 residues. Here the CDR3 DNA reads TGTGCCAGCACCTCCTCCGGGACAGGAACGACACCCCTCCACTTT. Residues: CASTSSGTGTTPLHF.

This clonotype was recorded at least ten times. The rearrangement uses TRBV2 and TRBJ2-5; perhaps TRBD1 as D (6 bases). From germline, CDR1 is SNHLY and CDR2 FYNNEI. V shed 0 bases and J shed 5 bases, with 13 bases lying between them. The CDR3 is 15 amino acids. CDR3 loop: CASSEAQGKGETQYF. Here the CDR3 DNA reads TGTGCCAGCAGTGAAGCGCAGGGGAAGGGGGAGACCCAGTACTTC.

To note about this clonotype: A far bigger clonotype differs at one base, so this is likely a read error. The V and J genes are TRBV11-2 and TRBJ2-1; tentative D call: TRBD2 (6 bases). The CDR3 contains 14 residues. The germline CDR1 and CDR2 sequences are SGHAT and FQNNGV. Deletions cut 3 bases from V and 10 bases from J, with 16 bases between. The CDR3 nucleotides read TGTGCCAGCAGCTTTGGAGGGAACACCTACGAGCAGTTCTTC. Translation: CASSFGGNTYEQFF.

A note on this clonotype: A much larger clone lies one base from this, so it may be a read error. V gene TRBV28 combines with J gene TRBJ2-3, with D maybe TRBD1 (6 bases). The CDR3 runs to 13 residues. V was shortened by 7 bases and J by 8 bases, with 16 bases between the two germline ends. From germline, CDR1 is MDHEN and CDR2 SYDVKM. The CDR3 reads CASTPPRGGTQYF. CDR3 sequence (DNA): TGTGCCAGCACTCCCCCCAGGGGCGGTACGCAGTATTTT.

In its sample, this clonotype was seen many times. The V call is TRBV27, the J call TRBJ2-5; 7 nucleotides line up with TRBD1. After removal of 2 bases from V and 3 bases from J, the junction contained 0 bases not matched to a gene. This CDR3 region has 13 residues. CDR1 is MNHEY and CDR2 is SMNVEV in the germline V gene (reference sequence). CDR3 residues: CASSLTGEETQYF. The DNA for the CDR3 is TGTGCCAGCAGTTTAACAGGGGAAGAGACCCAGTACTTC.

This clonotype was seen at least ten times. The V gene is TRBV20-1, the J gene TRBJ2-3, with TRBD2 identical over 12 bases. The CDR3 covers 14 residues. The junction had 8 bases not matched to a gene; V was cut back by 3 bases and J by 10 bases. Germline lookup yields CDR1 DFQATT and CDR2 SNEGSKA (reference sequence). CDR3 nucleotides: TGCAGTGCTAGCTCTAGCGGGGGGGCTGAGGCGCAGTATTTT. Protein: CSASSSGGAEAQYF.

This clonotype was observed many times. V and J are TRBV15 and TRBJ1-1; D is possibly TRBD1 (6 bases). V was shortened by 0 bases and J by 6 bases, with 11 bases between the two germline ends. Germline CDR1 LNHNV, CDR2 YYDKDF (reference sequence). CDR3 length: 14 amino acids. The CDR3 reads CATSREQGLPEAFF. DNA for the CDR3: TGTGCCACCAGCAGAGAACAGGGCCTCCCTGAAGCTTTCTTT.

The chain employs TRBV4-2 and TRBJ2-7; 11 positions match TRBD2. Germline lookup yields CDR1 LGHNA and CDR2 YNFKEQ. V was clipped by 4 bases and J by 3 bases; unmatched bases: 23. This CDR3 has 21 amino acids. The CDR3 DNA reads TGTGCCAGCAGCCCCAACCCTCCCGGACTAGCGGGCCCCCCGGCCAACTACGAGCAGTACTTC. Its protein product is CASSPNPPGLAGPPANYEQYF.

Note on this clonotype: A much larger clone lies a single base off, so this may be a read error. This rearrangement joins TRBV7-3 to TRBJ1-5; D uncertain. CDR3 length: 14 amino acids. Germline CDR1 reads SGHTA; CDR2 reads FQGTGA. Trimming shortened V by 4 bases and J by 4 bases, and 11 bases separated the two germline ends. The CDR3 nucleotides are TGTGCCAGCAGCTATAGCGATCTGAATCAGCCCCAGCATTTT. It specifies CASSYSDLNQPQHF.

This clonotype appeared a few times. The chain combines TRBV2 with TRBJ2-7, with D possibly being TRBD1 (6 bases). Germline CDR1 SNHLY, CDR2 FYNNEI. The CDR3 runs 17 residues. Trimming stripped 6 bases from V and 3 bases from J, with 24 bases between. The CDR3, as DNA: TGTGCCAGCAGAGGGCTAGACGGGCCCGAGGGGGACTACGAGCAGTACTTC. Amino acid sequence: CASRGLDGPEGDYEQYF.

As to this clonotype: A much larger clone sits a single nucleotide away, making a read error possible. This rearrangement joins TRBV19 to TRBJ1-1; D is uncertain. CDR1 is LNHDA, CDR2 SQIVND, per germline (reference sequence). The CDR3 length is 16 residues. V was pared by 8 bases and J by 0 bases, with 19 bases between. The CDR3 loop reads CASGLGGKILNTEAFF. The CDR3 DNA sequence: TGTGCCAGTGGTCTCGGTGGTAAGATCTTGAACACTGAAGCTTTCTTT.

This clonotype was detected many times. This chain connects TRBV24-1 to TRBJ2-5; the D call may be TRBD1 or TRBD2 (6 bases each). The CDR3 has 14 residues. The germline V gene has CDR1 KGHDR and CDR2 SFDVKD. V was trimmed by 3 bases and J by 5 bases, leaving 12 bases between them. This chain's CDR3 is CATSDHGGLETQYF. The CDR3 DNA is TGTGCCACCAGTGATCATGGGGGGCTGGAGACCCAGTACTTC.

The CDR3 sequence is CASRGGGITDTQYF. As DNA, the CDR3 is TGTGCCTCCAGGGGGGGAGGAATCACAGATACGCAGTATTTT. The gene calls are TRBV30 and TRBJ2-3; either TRBD1 or TRBD2 may fit D (7 bases each). Between the trimmed V and J ends, which lost 7 bases and 2 bases, there was a span of 16 bases. Germline loops: CDR1 GTSNPN, CDR2 SVGIG (reference sequence). The CDR3 consists of 14 residues.

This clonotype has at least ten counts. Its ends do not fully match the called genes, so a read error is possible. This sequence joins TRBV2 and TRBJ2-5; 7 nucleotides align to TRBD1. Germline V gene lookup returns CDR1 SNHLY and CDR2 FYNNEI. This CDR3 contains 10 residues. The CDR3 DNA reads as TGTGCCAGCAGGGGGACAGCGGCCACCTTC. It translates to CASRGTAATF.

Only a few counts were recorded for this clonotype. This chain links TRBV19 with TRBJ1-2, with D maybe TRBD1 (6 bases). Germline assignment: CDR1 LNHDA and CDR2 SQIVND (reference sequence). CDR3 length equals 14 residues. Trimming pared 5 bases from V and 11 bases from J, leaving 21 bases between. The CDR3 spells CASSGRRGAERYTF. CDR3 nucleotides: TGTGCCAGTAGTGGTCGCAGGGGCGCGGAGAGGTACACCTTC.

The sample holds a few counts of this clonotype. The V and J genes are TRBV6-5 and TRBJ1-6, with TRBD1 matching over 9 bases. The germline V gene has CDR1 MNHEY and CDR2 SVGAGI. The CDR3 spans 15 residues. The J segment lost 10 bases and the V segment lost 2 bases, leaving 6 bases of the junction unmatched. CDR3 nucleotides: TGTGCCAGCAGTTACCAGGGACAGGGTTTGTCACCCCTCCACTTT. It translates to CASSYQGQGLSPLHF.

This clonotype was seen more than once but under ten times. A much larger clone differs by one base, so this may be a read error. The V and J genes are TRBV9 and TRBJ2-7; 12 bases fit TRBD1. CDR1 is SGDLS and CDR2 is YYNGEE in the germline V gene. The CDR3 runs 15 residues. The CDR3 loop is CACSVGTGGGYEQYF. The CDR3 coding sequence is TGTGCCTGCAGCGTTGGGACAGGGGGCGGCTACGAGCAGTACTTC.

CDR3 in amino acids: CSAPSGTTYYEQYF. Written as DNA, the CDR3 is TGCAGTGCCCCAAGCGGGACCACCTATTACGAGCAGTACTTC. J is TRBJ2-7 and V is TRBV20-1; the match to TRBD2 covers 7 bases. After removal of 6 bases from V and 4 bases from J, the junction contained 12 bases not matched to a gene. From germline, CDR1 is DFQATT and CDR2 SNEGSKA (reference sequence). The CDR3 length is 14 residues.